These T cell receptor beta chains were read from a single sample in a study. One entry per CDR3 protein results from TCRdb running MiXCR on the 5' RACE reads. This repertoire shows 55,000 or so distinct CDR3 sequences, around 21% found once; its top ten account for roughly 3.2%. Source material: tumor-infiltrating Tregs sorted from the breast tumor. The receptors here all came from a female donor with breast cancer. Each CDR3 is given with its conserved first and last residue. The order of the fields is D gene, clone size, J gene, CDR3 length, V gene, CDR3 protein, CDR3 DNA. A D gene is named only where the DNA matches it firmly. For some rows the clone size is stated as once, few or many, or as a class when expanded; others skip it.

NA NA TRBJ1-5 14 TRBV12-3/TRBV12-4 CASSLDGGYQPQHF TGTGCCAGCAGTTTAGATGGAGGGTATCAGCCCCAGCATTTT
TRBD2 many TRBJ2-3 13 TRBV5-1 CASSSGTTDTQYF TGCGCCAGCAGTAGCGGGACGACAGATACGCAGTATTTT
TRBD2 many TRBJ2-5 13 TRBV7-2 CASSFAGEETQYF TGTGCCAGCAGCTTCGCGGGGGAAGAGACCCAGTACTTC
NA few TRBJ2-3 13 TRBV5-1 CASRPDPRDTQYF TGCGCCAGCAGGCCCGACCCCCGAGATACGCAGTATTTT
TRBD1 few TRBJ2-1 15 TRBV6-6 CASRQTGGSLNEQFF TGTGCCAGCAGGCAGACAGGGGGCTCCCTTAATGAGCAGTTCTTC
NA many TRBJ2-1 15 TRBV5-1 CASSLGGGSYNEQFF TGCGCCAGCAGCTTGGGGGGCGGGTCCTACAATGAGCAGTTCTTC
TRBD2 NA TRBJ2-7 15 TRBV5-1 CASGLAGGFSYEQYF TGCGCCAGTGGACTAGCGGGGGGATTTTCCTACGAGCAGTACTTC
TRBD1 NA TRBJ1-2 12 TRBV12-3/TRBV12-4 CASSDRAYGYTF TGTGCCAGCTCGGACAGGGCCTATGGCTACACCTTC
NA many TRBJ1-5 14 TRBV12-3/TRBV12-4 CASSLVGSNQPQHF TGTGCCAGCAGTTTGGTAGGGAGCAATCAGCCCCAGCATTTT
NA NA TRBJ2-4 14 TRBV11-2 CASSLDWQRNIQYF TGTGCCAGCAGCTTAGATTGGCAGAGGAACATTCAGTACTTC
NA few TRBJ2-3 12 TRBV5-1 CASSGEMDTQYF TGCGCCAGCAGCGGGGAAATGGATACGCAGTATTTT
NA NA TRBJ2-7 14 TRBV27 CASRPYGNSYEQYF TGTGCCAGCAGACCCTATGGGAACTCCTACGAGCAGTACTTC
NA few TRBJ2-5 10 TRBV20-1 CSAVKETQYF TGCAGTGCGGTTAAAGAGACCCAGTACTTC
NA few TRBJ1-2 11 TRBV28 CASSSQVGYTF TGTGCCAGCAGTTCGCAGGTCGGCTACACCTTC
NA few TRBJ1-2 15 TRBV28 CASSLGDRGSRGYTF TGTGCCAGCAGTTTAGGTGATAGGGGCAGTCGAGGCTACACCTTC
TRBD1 NA TRBJ1-4 14 TRBV12-3/TRBV12-4 CASSWTGANEKLFF TGTGCCAGCAGTTGGACAGGTGCTAATGAAAAACTGTTTTTT
TRBD1 NA TRBJ2-1 16 TRBV18 CASSPPAGGRGNEQFF TGTGCCAGCTCACCACCTGCAGGGGGCAGGGGGAATGAGCAGTTCTTC
NA many TRBJ2-1 10 TRBV29-1 CSGGDNEQFF TGCAGCGGGGGGGACAATGAGCAGTTCTTC
TRBD1 many TRBJ2-7 13 TRBV5-1 CASSGTGVYEQYF TGCGCCAGCAGCGGAACAGGGGTCTACGAGCAGTACTTC
NA many TRBJ2-1 12 TRBV7-2 CASSLLGTEQFF TGTGCCAGCAGCTTATTAGGCACAGAGCAGTTCTTC